Presented here are 17 T cell receptor beta chains from one specimen sequenced in a study of long-term antiretroviral therapy in people with HIV. At survey level, the immunoSEQ assay was run in its v3.0 version. Clones were sequenced by immunoSEQ multiplex PCR, and TCRdb holds only the in-frame ones, with some missing. Of 30,000 or so clones listed, 80% to 95% are singletons. Sample: unsorted PBMCs, taken about 5.3 years after starting antiretroviral therapy. The receptor source for this set is a woman in her thirties or forties with HIV.

This clone was seen once. J is TRBJ1-4 and V is TRBV2; 9 nucleotides align to TRBD1. The CDR3 has 16 residues. After removal of 5 bases from V and 7 bases from J, the junction contained 11 bases not matched to a gene. From germline, CDR1 is SNHLY and CDR2 FYNNEI. Here the CDR3 DNA reads TGTGCCAGCAGTCAACGGTCCACAGGGGGCGGTGAAAAACTGTTTTTT. Amino acid sequence: CASSQRSTGGGEKLFF.

This clone appeared a single time. The genes are TRBV30 and TRBJ1-6, with D unresolved. CDR3 length equals 14 residues. The ends were cut back, 4 bases at V and 0 bases at J, with 7 bases in the middle. Germline CDR1 is GTSNPN and CDR2 is SVGIG (reference sequence). As DNA, the CDR3 is TGTGCCTGGACAAGGAGCTCCTATAATTCACCCCTCCACTTT. It yields the protein CAWTRSSYNSPLHF.

The chain carries TRBV5-1 and TRBJ2-2; D remains ambiguous. V lost 1 base and J lost 0, with 10 bases in between. The CDR3 is made up of 16 amino acids. Per germline, CDR1 SGHRS and CDR2 YFSETQ. CDR3 residues: CASSLNIPPNTGELFF. The CDR3 DNA reads TGCGCCAGCAGCTTGAATATCCCTCCGAACACCGGGGAGCTGTTTTTT.

The chain recombines TRBV14 with TRBJ2-2; 8 bases are shared with TRBD1. V gave up 1 base and J gave up 6 bases; unmatched junction bases: 7. The length of the CDR3 is 16 residues. CDR1 is SGHDN and CDR2 is FVKESK in the germline V gene. CDR3 in amino acids: CASSQAQGAGAGELFF. The CDR3 DNA reads TGTGCCAGCAGCCAAGCGCAGGGGGCTGGGGCCGGGGAGCTGTTTTTT.

This clone was observed a few times. The chain uses TRBV5-1 and TRBJ2-2, with 11 bases lining up with TRBD1. CDR3 length equals 15 residues. The germline V gene has CDR1 SGHRS and CDR2 YFSETQ. V trimming: 3 bases; J trimming: 6 bases; junction bases outside the gene matches: 4. For the CDR3, the DNA is TGCGCCAGCAGCTGGACAGGGGGCGAGGCCGGGGAGCTGTTTTTT. This gives the protein CASSWTGGEAGELFF.

The chain has TRBV5-5 and TRBJ2-7; D possibly corresponds to TRBD2 (5 bases). Germline CDR1 is SGHKS and CDR2 is YYEKEE (reference sequence). V dropped 2 bases and J dropped 4 bases, with 7 bases sitting between them. This CDR3 has 12 amino acids. CDR3 nucleotide sequence: TGTGCCAGCAGCTTCGGAGGTTACGAGCAGTACTTC. It encodes CASSFGGYEQYF.

The chain combines TRBV19 with TRBJ2-6, with TRBD1 identical over 7 bases. The CDR3 is 17 amino acids. Germline-derived CDR1 and CDR2 are LNHDA and SQIVND (reference sequence). Losses at the gene ends were 7 bases for V and 0 bases for J; bases not matched to a gene: 9. CDR3 nucleotide sequence: TGTGCCAGTACCCACCGACAGGGTAGCTCTGGGGCCAACGTCCTGACTTTC. The encoded protein is CASTHRQGSSGANVLTF.

V gene TRBV29-1 combines with J gene TRBJ2-5; D is undetermined. V lost 3 bases and J lost 5, with 19 bases in between. Germline CDR1 is SQVTM and CDR2 is ANQGSEA. The length of the CDR3 is 15 residues. The CDR3 sequence is CSVDYGTIRGETQYF. The DNA of the CDR3 is TGCAGCGTTGATTACGGAACTATCCGCGGTGAGACCCAGTACTTC.

The V and J genes are TRBV7-2 and TRBJ1-5, with D unresolved. Deletions cut 1 base from V and 5 bases from J, with 6 bases between. CDR1 is SGHTA, CDR2 FQGNSA, per germline. The CDR3 is 13 residues long. The CDR3 DNA reads TGTGCCAGCAGCTTAGGCGGATATCAGCCCCAGCATTTT. This codes for CASSLGGYQPQHF.

The chain carries TRBV19 and TRBJ2-7; tentatively, D is TRBD2 (6 bases). V was pared by 3 bases and J by 0 bases, with 6 bases between. There are 13 residues in the CDR3. Per germline, CDR1 LNHDA and CDR2 SQIVND (reference sequence). CDR3 sequence: CASSIGSSYEQYF. Written as DNA, the CDR3 is TGTGCCAGTAGTATCGGGAGCTCCTACGAGCAGTACTTC.

The CDR3 DNA reads as TGCGCCAGCAGCTCCGCACCAGTGAGCTCCTACAATGAGCAGTTCTTC. It codes for CASSSAPVSSYNEQFF. J is TRBJ2-1 and V is TRBV5-1; D call uncertain. The ends were cut back, 3 bases at V and 0 bases at J, with 13 bases in the middle. Germline V gene sequence: CDR1 SGHRS, CDR2 YFSETQ. This CDR3 has 16 residues.

The gene calls are TRBV6-6 and TRBJ2-7, with D possibly being TRBD2 (6 bases). V was pared by 0 bases and J by 6 bases, with 18 bases between. Germline assignment: CDR1 MNHNY and CDR2 SVGAGI (reference sequence). The CDR3 extends over 16 amino acids. The CDR3 reads CASSYSVGGMSPEQYF. In DNA form, the CDR3 reads TGTGCCAGCAGTTACTCGGTCGGCGGGATGTCTCCCGAGCAGTACTTC.

V gene TRBV5-4 combines with J gene TRBJ1-1; D possibly corresponds to TRBD1 (6 bases). V shed 4 bases and J shed 3 bases, with 13 bases lying between them. This CDR3 region has 14 residues. CDR1 is SGHNT and CDR2 is YYREEE in the germline V gene (reference sequence). CDR3 in amino acids: CASSTGTLHTEAFF. In DNA, the CDR3 is TGTGCCAGCAGCACTGGGACATTGCACACTGAAGCTTTCTTT.

V is TRBV12-5 and J is TRBJ2-7, with D perhaps TRBD2 (6 bases). This CDR3 is 14 amino acids long. V shed 9 bases and J shed 3 bases, with 18 bases lying between them. From germline, CDR1 is LGHNT and CDR2 FRNRAP. The CDR3 sequence is CASGMGGKGYEQYF. The CDR3 region has the DNA TGTGCTAGCGGCATGGGGGGTAAAGGCTACGAGCAGTACTTC.

The V gene is TRBV19, the J gene TRBJ2-7; TRBD1 aligns across 7 bases. V lost 4 bases to trimming and J lost 4 bases; unmatched junction nucleotides: 4. Germline V gene sequence: CDR1 LNHDA, CDR2 SQIVND (reference sequence). CDR3 size: 13 residues. The CDR3 loop is CASSRDRKYEQYF. DNA of the CDR3: TGTGCCAGTAGTAGGGACAGAAAGTACGAGCAGTACTTC.

The rearrangement links TRBV19 to TRBJ2-2; tentatively, D is TRBD2 (7 bases). The CDR3 runs to 15 residues. Trimming left V 5 bases short and J 2 bases short, with 12 bases between. The germline CDR1 and CDR2 sequences are LNHDA and SQIVND (reference sequence). The CDR3 bases are TGTGCCAGTAGTTTGGGGGGGCGCAACACCGGGGAGCTGTTTTTT. It codes for CASSLGGRNTGELFF.

V and J are TRBV11-2 and TRBJ2-1; D remains ambiguous. Germline assignment: CDR1 SGHAT and CDR2 FQNNGV. V was pared by 0 bases and J by 8 bases, with 11 bases between. The CDR3 sequence is 14 residues long. CDR3 bases: TGTGCCAGCAGCTTAGACGGGTCTGGGGATGAGCAGTTCTTC. This sequence encodes CASSLDGSGDEQFF.